Shown below are 25 T cell receptor beta chains from a single sample sequenced in a study of blood T cell repertoires in COVID-19. TCRdb's copy holds only in-frame clones and misses some; the assay was immunoSEQ multiplex PCR. Of about 140,000 clones detected, approximately 79% appear once; the ten largest clones hold just under 3%. Sequencing was performed on PBMCs or T cells enriched from blood (not recorded which). The receptors shown here come from a woman in her fifties or sixties who had recovered from COVID-19.

This clone was observed a single time. The rearrangement joins TRBV2 to TRBJ1-1, with no clear D. Trimming stripped 8 bases from V and 11 bases from J, with 24 bases between. Germline-derived CDR1 and CDR2 are SNHLY and FYNNEI. The CDR3 is 14 residues long. The CDR3, as DNA: TGTGCCAGCTCATCCGATTCGGGTCCCACTAGTGCTTTCTTT. Encoded protein: CASSSDSGPTSAFF. Drawing the rest from reference TRBV2 and TRBJ1-1, the complete variable domain is EPEVTQTPSHQVTQMGQEVILRCVPISNHLYFYWYRQILGQKVEFLVSFYNNEISEKSEIFDDQFSVERPDGSNFTLKIRSTKLEDSAMYFCASSSDSGPTSAFFGQGTRLTVV.

V usage is TRBV7-9 and J usage is TRBJ1-1, with 7 bases that match TRBD1. Germline V CDR1 and CDR2: SEHNR, FQNEAQ (reference sequence). The CDR3 sequence is 16 residues long. Germline trimming cut 4 bases from V and 3 bases from J; bases unmatched to any gene: 11. CDR3 amino acids: CASSSQGIRRYTEAFF. DNA for the CDR3: TGTGCCAGCAGCTCACAGGGGATTCGAAGGTACACTGAAGCTTTCTTT.

The chain employs TRBV7-2 and TRBJ1-4; possible D gene TRBD1, 5 bases. Per the germline V gene, CDR1 is SGHTA and CDR2 is FQGNSA. Trimming took 4 bases from V and 5 from J, leaving 11 bases between them. The CDR3 contains 14 residues. In DNA, the CDR3 is TGTGCCAGCAGCTGGGCGGGGGTAAATGAAAAACTGTTTTTT. This codes for CASSWAGVNEKLFF.

Points on this clone: Other DNA sequences in the same sample also yield this CDR3. The rearrangement joins TRBV7-3 to TRBJ2-2; D unresolved. Deletions cut 1 base from V and 7 bases from J, with 4 bases between. CDR3 length: 12 amino acids. CDR1 and CDR2 (germline): SGHTA, FQGTGA. CDR3 sequence (DNA): TGTGCCAGCAGCTTAAGTAACGGGGAGCTGTTTTTT. Translating it yields CASSLSNGELFF.

This chain links TRBV10-3 with TRBJ2-2; 8 nucleotides agree with TRBD1. CDR1 and CDR2 from the germline V gene are ENHRY and SYGVKD. Trimming cost V 2 bases and J 3 bases; bases outside gene matches: 2. The CDR3 runs to 15 residues. CDR3 sequence reads: CAISEATGDTGELFF. Here the CDR3 DNA reads TGTGCCATCAGTGAGGCGACAGGGGACACCGGGGAGCTGTTTTTT.

The CDR3 DNA follows: TGTGCCATCAGTGGCCTCGGGACTAGCGGGAGCTACGAGCAGTACTTC. Translating gives CAISGLGTSGSYEQYF. The rearrangement links TRBV10-3 to TRBJ2-7; 14 bases match TRBD2. This CDR3 spans 16 amino acids. V lost 4 bases to trimming and J lost 3 bases; unmatched junction nucleotides: 5. The V gene's germline CDR1 is ENHRY and CDR2 SYGVKD.

The rearrangement links TRBV9 to TRBJ1-2; 7 nucleotides line up with TRBD1. Germline CDR1 and CDR2: SGDLS and YYNGEE. The V and J ends lost 3 bases and 2 bases, in that order; junction bases with no gene match: 4. The CDR3 length is 14 residues. CDR3 residues: CASSAATGNYGYTF. As DNA, the CDR3 is TGTGCCAGCAGCGCAGCGACAGGGAACTATGGCTACACCTTC.

The sample holds many counts of this clone. This chain links TRBV5-1 with TRBJ1-5; 8 nucleotides line up with TRBD1. Germline V gives CDR1 SGHRS, CDR2 YFSETQ. This CDR3 has 15 residues. Trimming removed 0 bases from V and 4 bases from J; junction bases left unmatched: 3. CDR3 bases: TGCGCCAGCAGCTTGGCAGGGGGCCAGAATCAGCCCCAGCATTTT. It translates to CASSLAGGQNQPQHF. The full variable domain, rest sourced from reference TRBV5-1 and TRBJ1-5, is KAGVTQTPRYLIKTRGQQVTLSCSPISGHRSVSWYQQTPGQGLQFLFEYFSETQRNKGNFPGRFSGRQFSNSRSEMNVSTLELGDSALYLCASSLAGGQNQPQHFGDGTRLSIL.

J is TRBJ1-5 and V is TRBV19, with D maybe TRBD1 (5 bases). Germline V gene data show CDR1 as LNHDA and CDR2 as SQIVND (reference sequence). The CDR3 is 14 residues long. Written as DNA, the CDR3 is TGTGCAGGTTCCCCCCAGGGCGGCAATCAGCCCCAGCATTTT. This translates into CAGSPQGGNQPQHF.

In its sample, this clone was seen once. This chain connects TRBV19 to TRBJ2-2, with TRBD1 matching 7 bases. CDR3 length: 17 amino acids. Germline assignment: CDR1 LNHDA and CDR2 SQIVND (reference sequence). V gave up 6 bases and J gave up 0 bases; unmatched junction bases: 10. This CDR3 reads CASRNRGKSSNTGELFF. In DNA form, the CDR3 reads TGTGCCAGTAGGAACAGGGGCAAATCATCGAACACCGGGGAGCTGTTTTTT.

In this sample, this clone turned up many times. In the same sample, other DNA sequences code for this CDR3. This sequence joins TRBV6-5 and TRBJ2-7; 9 bases match TRBD1. The CDR3 runs 13 residues. Germline values: CDR1 MNHEY, CDR2 SVGAGI. J was trimmed by 4 bases and V by 6 bases; bases with no gene match: 4. CDR3 amino acids: CASRRDRDYEQYF. CDR3 sequence (DNA): TGTGCCAGCAGACGGGACAGGGATTACGAGCAGTACTTC.

The rearrangement links TRBV4-2 to TRBJ2-1, with a tentative D call TRBD1 (6 bases). Germline CDR1 and CDR2: LGHNA and YNFKEQ. CDR3 length equals 13 residues. The ends were cut back, 7 bases at V and 5 bases at J, with 12 bases in the middle. The CDR3 DNA is TGTGCCAGCACAAGTGGGACACACAATGAGCAGTTCTTC. This sequence encodes CASTSGTHNEQFF.

The chain couples TRBV5-1 to TRBJ2-1, with 7 positions matching TRBD1. The V and J ends lost 4 bases and 4 bases, in that order; junction bases with no gene match: 5. CDR1 is SGHRS, CDR2 YFSETQ, per germline. The CDR3 has 14 residues. The CDR3 is CASSLGQKYNEQFF. The CDR3 DNA reads TGCGCCAGCAGCCTGGGACAGAAGTACAATGAGCAGTTCTTC. Together with reference TRBV5-1 and TRBJ2-1, the CDR3 gives the full variable domain: KAGVTQTPRYLIKTRGQQVTLSCSPISGHRSVSWYQQTPGQGLQFLFEYFSETQRNKGNFPGRFSGRQFSNSRSEMNVSTLELGDSALYLCASSLGQKYNEQFFGPGTRLTVL.

V and J are TRBV4-1 and TRBJ2-7, with 10 bases aligning to TRBD2. J was trimmed by 2 bases and V by 1 base; bases with no gene match: 2. The CDR3 length is 15 residues. CDR1 and CDR2 from the germline V gene are MGHRA and YSYEKL. CDR3 in amino acids: CASSQGTSGPYEQYF. The CDR3 DNA sequence: TGCGCCAGCAGCCAAGGGACTAGCGGACCCTACGAGCAGTACTTC.

The chain joins TRBV29-1 to TRBJ2-2; weak D call: TRBD1 (5 bases). Trimming took 2 bases from V and 0 from J, leaving 13 bases between them. This CDR3 spans 16 amino acids. Germline CDR1 reads SQVTM; CDR2 reads ANQGSEA. In DNA, the CDR3 is TGCAGCGTTGAATGGAGAGGCAGGGCGAACACCGGGGAGCTGTTTTTT. Translated, it gives CSVEWRGRANTGELFF.

J is TRBJ1-2 and V is TRBV27, with D possibly matching TRBD1 (6 bases). CDR1 and CDR2 (germline): MNHEY, SMNVEV (reference sequence). Trimming shortened V by 8 bases and J by 8 bases, and 15 bases separated the two germline ends. The CDR3 extends over 12 amino acids. The chain's CDR3 is CASGTGQGGYTF. In DNA, the CDR3 is TGTGCCAGCGGTACAGGGCAGGGAGGCTACACCTTC.

The CDR3 here is CATSPADEGDVNIQYF. The CDR3 bases are TGTGCCACCAGCCCAGCTGACGAGGGGGATGTGAACATTCAGTACTTC. The chain employs TRBV24-1 and TRBJ2-4, with D possibly matching TRBD1 (6 bases). V was shortened by 7 bases and J by 7 bases, with 22 bases between the two germline ends. Germline CDR1 KGHDR, CDR2 SFDVKD. This CDR3 region has 16 residues.

This chain joins TRBV2 and TRBJ1-6; 7 bases match TRBD1. The CDR3 extends over 14 amino acids. Germline V gene sequence: CDR1 SNHLY, CDR2 FYNNEI. J lost 6 bases, V lost 6 bases, and 5 bases had no gene match. CDR3 coding DNA: TGTGCCAGCAGCCCGGGACAGCCTAATTCACCCCTCCACTTT. Its translation: CASSPGQPNSPLHF.

This clone has just one count. The rearrangement links TRBV7-3 to TRBJ2-5; D gene ambiguous. Germline CDR1 and CDR2: SGHTA and FQGTGA. The CDR3 consists of 13 residues. V was cut by 2 bases and J by 7 bases, with 11 bases left in between. CDR3 sequence (DNA): TGTGCCAGCAGCTTATCGCTACCTGGGACCCAGTACTTC. Translation gives CASSLSLPGTQYF.

The chain has TRBV5-1 and TRBJ2-7; 10 bases line up with TRBD2. Germline CDR1 is SGHRS and CDR2 is YFSETQ. V dropped 0 bases and J dropped 4; count of bases not matched to a gene: 4. This CDR3 is built from 15 residues. CDR3 in amino acids: CASSLETSGWYEQYF. Here the CDR3 DNA reads TGCGCCAGCAGCTTGGAGACTAGCGGGTGGTACGAGCAGTACTTC. The full variable domain, rest sourced from reference TRBV5-1 and TRBJ2-7, is KAGVTQTPRYLIKTRGQQVTLSCSPISGHRSVSWYQQTPGQGLQFLFEYFSETQRNKGNFPGRFSGRQFSNSRSEMNVSTLELGDSALYLCASSLETSGWYEQYFGPGTRLTVT.

This sequence joins TRBV9 and TRBJ2-5; 10 nucleotides align to TRBD1. V shed 4 bases and J 5 bases; nucleotides not matched to a gene: 8. Germline assignment: CDR1 SGDLS and CDR2 YYNGEE. The CDR3 loop spans 15 amino acids. The CDR3 is CASSPTTGGWETQYF. The CDR3 DNA reads as TGTGCCAGCAGCCCGACGACAGGGGGCTGGGAGACCCAGTACTTC.

The chain joins TRBV7-9 to TRBJ1-2; D is unclear. Trimming took off 3 bases at V and 4 bases at J, with 9 bases between the two ends. Looked up from germline, CDR1 is SEHNR and CDR2 is FQNEAQ (reference sequence). The CDR3 length is 13 residues. CDR3 protein: CASSFETFYGYTF. The CDR3 DNA reads TGTGCCAGCAGCTTTGAGACATTCTATGGCTACACCTTC.

The chain employs TRBV18 and TRBJ2-3; TRBD2 might be the D (5 bases). Trimming took 1 base from V and 3 from J, leaving 11 bases between them. This CDR3 is 15 amino acids long. CDR1 KGHSH and CDR2 LQKENI come from the germline V gene. The CDR3 region is CASSPRAGGTDTQYF. The CDR3 DNA reads TGTGCCAGCTCACCACGAGCCGGAGGAACAGATACGCAGTATTTT.

In this sample, this clone turned up a few times. The chain joins TRBV6-5 to TRBJ1-1; D remains ambiguous. Germline lookup yields CDR1 MNHEY and CDR2 SVGAGI. The CDR3 is 12 residues long. Trimming pared 6 bases from V and 7 bases from J, leaving 12 bases between. The CDR3 DNA follows: TGTGCCAGCAGCCGACCACCGGGTGAAGCTTTCTTT. This encodes CASSRPPGEAFF.

This clone was recorded once. The chain employs TRBV7-3 and TRBJ2-1; D gene uncertain. There are 15 residues in the CDR3. Germline values: CDR1 SGHTA, CDR2 FQGTGA. The germline V and J ends were trimmed by 4 bases and 0 bases, with 10 bases remaining between them. The CDR3 DNA follows: TGTGCCAGCAGCTCTGCCGGTAGCTCCTACAATGAGCAGTTCTTC. Translating it yields CASSSAGSSYNEQFF.